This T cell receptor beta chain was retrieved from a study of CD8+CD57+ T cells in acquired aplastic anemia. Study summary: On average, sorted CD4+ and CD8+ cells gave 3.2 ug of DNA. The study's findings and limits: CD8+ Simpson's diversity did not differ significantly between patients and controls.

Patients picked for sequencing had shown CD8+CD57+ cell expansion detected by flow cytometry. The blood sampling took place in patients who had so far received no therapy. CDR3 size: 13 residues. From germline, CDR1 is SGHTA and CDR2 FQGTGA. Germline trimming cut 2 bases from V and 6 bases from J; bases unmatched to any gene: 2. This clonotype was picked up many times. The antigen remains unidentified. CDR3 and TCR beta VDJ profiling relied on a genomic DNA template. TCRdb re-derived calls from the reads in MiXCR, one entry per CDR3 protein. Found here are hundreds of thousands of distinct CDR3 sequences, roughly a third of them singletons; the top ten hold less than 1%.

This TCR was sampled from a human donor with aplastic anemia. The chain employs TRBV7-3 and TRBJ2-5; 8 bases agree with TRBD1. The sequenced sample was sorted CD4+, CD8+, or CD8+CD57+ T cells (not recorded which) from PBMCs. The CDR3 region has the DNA TGTGCCAGCAGCTTAGGACAGGGAAAGACCCAGTACTTC. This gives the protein CASSLGQGKTQYF.